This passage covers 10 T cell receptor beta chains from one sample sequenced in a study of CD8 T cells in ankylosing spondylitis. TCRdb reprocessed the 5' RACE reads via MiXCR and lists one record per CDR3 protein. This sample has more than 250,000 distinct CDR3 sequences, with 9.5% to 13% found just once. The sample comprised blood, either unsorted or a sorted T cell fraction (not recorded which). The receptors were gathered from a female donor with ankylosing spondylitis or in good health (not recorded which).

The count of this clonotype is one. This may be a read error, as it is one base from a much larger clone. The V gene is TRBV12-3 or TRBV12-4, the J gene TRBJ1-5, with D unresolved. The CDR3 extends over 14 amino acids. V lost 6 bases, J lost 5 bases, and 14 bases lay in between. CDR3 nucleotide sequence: TGTGCCAGCAGCCATGGGATAAATTATCAGCCCCAGCATTTT. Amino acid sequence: CASSHGINYQPQHF.

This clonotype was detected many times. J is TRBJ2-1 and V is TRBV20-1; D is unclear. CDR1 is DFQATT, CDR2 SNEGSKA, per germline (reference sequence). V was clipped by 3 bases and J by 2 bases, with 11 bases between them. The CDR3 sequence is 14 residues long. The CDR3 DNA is TGCAGTGCTAGTCCCGGGTTTACCTACAATGAGCAGTTCTTC. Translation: CSASPGFTYNEQFF.

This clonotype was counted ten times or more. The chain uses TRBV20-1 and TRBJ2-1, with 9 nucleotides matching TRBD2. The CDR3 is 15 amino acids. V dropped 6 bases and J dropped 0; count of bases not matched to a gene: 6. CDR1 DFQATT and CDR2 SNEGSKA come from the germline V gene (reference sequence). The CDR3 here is CSAGSGGSSYNEQFF. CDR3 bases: TGCAGTGCCGGTAGCGGGGGAAGCTCCTACAATGAGCAGTTCTTC.

The CDR3 is CAQNKGSRSYTF. The CDR3 DNA reads as TGTGCCCAAAATAAGGGATCTAGGAGCTACACCTTC. The rearrangement links TRBV30 to TRBJ1-2; D not certain. The V end was cut by 8 bases, the J end by 9 bases, with 19 bases between. The CDR3 runs 12 residues. The germline V gene has CDR1 GTSNPN and CDR2 SVGIG (reference sequence). The full variable domain, in which reference TRBV30 and TRBJ1-2 provide the parts outside the CDR3, is SQTIHQWPATLVQPVGSPLSLECTVEGTSNPNLYWYRQAAGRGLQLLFYSVGIGQISSEVPQNLSASRPQDRQFILSSKKLLLSDSGFYLCAQNKGSRSYTFGSGTRLTVV.

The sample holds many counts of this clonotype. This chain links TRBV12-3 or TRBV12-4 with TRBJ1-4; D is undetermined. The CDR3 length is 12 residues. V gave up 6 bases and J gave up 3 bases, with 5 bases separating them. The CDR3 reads CASRGANEKLFF. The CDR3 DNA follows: TGTGCCAGCAGAGGTGCTAATGAAAAACTGTTTTTT.

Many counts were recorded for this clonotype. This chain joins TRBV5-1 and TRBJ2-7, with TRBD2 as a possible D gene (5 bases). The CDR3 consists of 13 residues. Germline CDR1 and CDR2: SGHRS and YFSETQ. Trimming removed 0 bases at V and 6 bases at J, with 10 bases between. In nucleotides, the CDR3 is TGCGCCAGCAGCTTGGTAGCTAGCTCCGAGCAGTACTTC. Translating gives CASSLVASSEQYF. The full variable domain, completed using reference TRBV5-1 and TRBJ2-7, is KAGVTQTPRYLIKTRGQQVTLSCSPISGHRSVSWYQQTPGQGLQFLFEYFSETQRNKGNFPGRFSGRQFSNSRSEMNVSTLELGDSALYLCASSLVASSEQYFGPGTRLTVT.

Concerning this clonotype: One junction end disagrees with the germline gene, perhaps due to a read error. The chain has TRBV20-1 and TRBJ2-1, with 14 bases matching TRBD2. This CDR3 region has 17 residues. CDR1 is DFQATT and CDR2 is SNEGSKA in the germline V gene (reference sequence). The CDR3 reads CCASGTSGSPRRNEQFF. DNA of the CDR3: TGCTGTGCTTCCGGGACTAGCGGGAGTCCTAGGAGGAATGAGCAGTTCTTC.

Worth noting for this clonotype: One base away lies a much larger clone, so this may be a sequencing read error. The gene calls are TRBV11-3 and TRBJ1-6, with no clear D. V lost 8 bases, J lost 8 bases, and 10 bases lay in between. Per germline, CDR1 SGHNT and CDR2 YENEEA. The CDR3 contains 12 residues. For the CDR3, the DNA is TGTGCCAGCGCGGACGACGATTCACCCCTCCACTTT. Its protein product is CASADDDSPLHF.

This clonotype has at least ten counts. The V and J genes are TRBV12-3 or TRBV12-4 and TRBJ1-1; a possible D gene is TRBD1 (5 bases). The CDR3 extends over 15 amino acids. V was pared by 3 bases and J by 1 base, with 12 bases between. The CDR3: CASSFPGLQNTEAFF. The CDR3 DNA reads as TGTGCCAGCAGTTTCCCGGGACTGCAGAACACTGAAGCTTTCTTT.

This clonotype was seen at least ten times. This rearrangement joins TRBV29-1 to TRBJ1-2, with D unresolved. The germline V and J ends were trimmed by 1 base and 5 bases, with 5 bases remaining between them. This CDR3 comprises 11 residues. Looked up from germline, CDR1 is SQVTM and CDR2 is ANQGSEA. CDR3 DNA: TGCAGCGTTGAAGGTCCTTATGGCTACACCTTC. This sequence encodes CSVEGPYGYTF.